This paragraph reports one TCR beta chain. The data originate from a study of blood T cell repertoires in COVID-19. Looking at the study overall: PBMCs, B-cell-depleted T cells, or T cells were the source of the cDNA or gDNA that made up the material.

The CDR3 runs to 16 residues. The ends were cut back, 3 bases at V and 6 bases at J, with 20 bases in the middle. Profiled with immunoSEQ multiplex PCR; TCRdb holds only in-frame clones, not every one. The data show roughly 210,000 clones, roughly 84% seen once. This TCR came from a woman aged 80 or older with COVID-19, enrolled during active disease. Sequenced input: peripheral blood. The chain carries TRBV5-3 and TRBJ2-3; D remains ambiguous. TRBV5-3 is designated an ORF whose function remains uncertain. CDR3: CARSSGSNLARDTQYF. Here the CDR3 DNA reads TGTGCCAGAAGCTCAGGTTCTAACTTGGCACGTGATACGCAGTATTTT.